The 6 T cell receptor beta chains below were found in one sample sequenced in a study of TIL therapy for anti-PD-1-resistant metastatic lung cancer. This was the immunoSEQ v3 assay. The method was immunoSEQ multiplex PCR; TCRdb's version includes in-frame clones alone and lacks a portion of them. In the table there are 45,000 to 50,000 clones, over 65% of which are singletons. Described time point: pre-treatment sample, taken before nivolumab and TIL therapy. Tumor tissue came from excised metastases, mostly pleural nodules or supraclavicular lymph nodes. This specimen consisted of tumor tissue, obtained at baseline. The receptors here all came from a person aged 25 to 80 with non-small cell lung cancer.

In this sample, this clone turned up a few times. The chain carries TRBV30 and TRBJ2-7; a weak D match, TRBD2 (7 bases). V gave up 2 bases and J gave up 5 bases, with 19 bases separating them. CDR1 is GTSNPN, CDR2 SVGIG, per germline (reference sequence). The CDR3 sequence is 15 residues long. The CDR3 here is CAWSPRGGRANEQYF. As DNA, the CDR3 is TGTGCCTGGAGTCCACGAGGGGGGAGGGCCAACGAGCAGTACTTC.

The gene calls are TRBV4-3 and TRBJ2-1, with 11 bases fitting TRBD2. The V and J ends lost 1 base and 8 bases, in that order; junction bases with no gene match: 7. Per the germline V gene, CDR1 is LGHNA and CDR2 is YSLEER. CDR3 length equals 16 residues. CDR3 protein: CASSQGTSGSSHEQFF. The CDR3, as DNA: TGCGCCAGCAGCCAAGGTACTAGCGGGAGTAGCCATGAGCAGTTCTTC.

The chain uses TRBV29-1 and TRBJ2-7, with a tentative D call TRBD1 (5 bases). This CDR3 is built from 15 residues. Trimming took 4 bases from V and 1 from J, leaving 17 bases between them. Germline values: CDR1 SQVTM, CDR2 ANQGSEA. This chain's CDR3 is CSVGQGQLQSYEQYF. In nucleotides, the CDR3 is TGCAGCGTTGGGCAGGGCCAATTACAATCCTACGAGCAGTACTTC.

A few counts support this clone. This chain connects TRBV10-1 to TRBJ1-1; maybe TRBD1 (5 bases). Trimming left V 2 bases short and J 5 bases short, with 12 bases between. This CDR3 contains 14 residues. Germline CDR1 reads WNHNN; CDR2 reads SYGVQD (reference sequence). The CDR3, as DNA: TGCGCCAGCAGTGAGGTTGGGGGACGTACTGAAGCTTTCTTT. Amino acid sequence: CASSEVGGRTEAFF.

The chain combines TRBV19 with TRBJ2-7; 14 nucleotides match TRBD2. CDR3 length: 18 residues. J lost 7 bases, V lost 4 bases, and 15 bases had no gene match. The germline V gene has CDR1 LNHDA and CDR2 SQIVND (reference sequence). The DNA of the CDR3 is TGTGCCAGTAGTAGAGGACTAGCGGGAGGAGTCCTCCTATCGGAGCAGTACTTC. Translating it yields CASSRGLAGGVLLSEQYF.

This clone has just a few counts. The chain is built from TRBV28 and TRBJ2-7, with TRBD1 matching 7 bases. Trimming cost V 5 bases and J 4 bases; bases outside gene matches: 5. This CDR3 has 13 amino acids. Germline CDR1 and CDR2: MDHEN and SYDVKM. CDR3 protein: CASSPTGQYEQYF. The CDR3 DNA follows: TGTGCCAGCAGTCCGACAGGGCAATACGAGCAGTACTTC.